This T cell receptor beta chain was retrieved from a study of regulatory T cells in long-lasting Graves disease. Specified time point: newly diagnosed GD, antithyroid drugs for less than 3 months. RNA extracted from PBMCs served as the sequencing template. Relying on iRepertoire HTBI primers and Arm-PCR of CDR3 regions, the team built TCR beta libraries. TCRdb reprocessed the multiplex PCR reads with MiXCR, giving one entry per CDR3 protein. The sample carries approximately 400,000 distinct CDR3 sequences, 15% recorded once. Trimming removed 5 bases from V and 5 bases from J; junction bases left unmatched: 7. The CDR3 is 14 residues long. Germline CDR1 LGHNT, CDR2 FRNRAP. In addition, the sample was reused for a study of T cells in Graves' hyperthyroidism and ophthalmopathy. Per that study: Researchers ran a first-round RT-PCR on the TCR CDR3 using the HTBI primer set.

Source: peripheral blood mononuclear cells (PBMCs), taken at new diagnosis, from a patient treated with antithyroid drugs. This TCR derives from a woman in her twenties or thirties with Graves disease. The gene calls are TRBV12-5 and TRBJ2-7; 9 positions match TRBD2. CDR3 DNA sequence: TGTGCTAGTGGTACCTCGGCTAGCGGGAACGAGCAGTACTTC. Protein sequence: CASGTSASGNEQYF.